Shown below are 7 T cell receptor beta chains from a single sample sequenced in a study of lymphopenia after photon versus proton radiotherapy. Only in-frame clones appear in the TCRdb table, and some are missing; sequencing was by immunoSEQ multiplex PCR. Here the sample spans approximately 80,000 clones, 83% being singletons. This sample comprised peripheral blood, obtained from a patient treated with proton-based radiotherapy. The receptors shown here come from a man aged 55 to 70 with pancreatic cancer.

This clone was observed a few times. The rearrangement uses TRBV9 and TRBJ1-3, with D unclear. This CDR3 has 13 amino acids. V lost 3 bases and J 3 bases, leaving 7 bases between the germline ends. Germline V gives CDR1 SGDLS, CDR2 YYNGEE. CDR3 sequence (DNA): TGTGCCAGCAGCGCGGTGGATGGAAACACCATATATTTT. Amino acids: CASSAVDGNTIYF.

The chain links TRBV14 to TRBJ2-1; no clear D. V lost 0 bases, J lost 3 bases, and 12 bases lay in between. Germline values: CDR1 SGHDN, CDR2 FVKESK. The CDR3 loop spans 16 amino acids. CDR3 nucleotides: TGTGCCAGCAGCCAAGATCATAACGGCCTCTACAATGAGCAGTTCTTC. This encodes CASSQDHNGLYNEQFF.

The chain recombines TRBV2 with TRBJ1-4, with D hard to call. Trimming stripped 6 bases from V and 4 bases from J, with 12 bases between. Per the germline V gene, CDR1 is SNHLY and CDR2 is FYNNEI. This CDR3 is built from 14 residues. CDR3: CASSLLRFNEKLFF. CDR3 bases: TGTGCCAGCAGCTTACTTAGGTTTAATGAAAAACTGTTTTTT.

The chain links TRBV5-1 to TRBJ2-1; tentatively, D is TRBD2 (5 bases). Germline CDR1 reads SGHRS; CDR2 reads YFSETQ. The CDR3 covers 12 residues. Trimming shortened V by 4 bases and J by 6 bases, and 8 bases separated the two germline ends. The CDR3 sequence: CASSPAGNEQFF. In DNA, the CDR3 is TGCGCCAGCAGCCCGGCGGGCAATGAGCAGTTCTTC.

This clone was counted only a few times. The germline gene is not matched at one end of the junction; a read error may be the cause. V is TRBV7-7 and J is TRBJ2-2; weak D call: TRBD1 (5 bases). The CDR3 is made up of 12 amino acids. Germline CDR1 and CDR2: SSHAT and FNYEAQ (reference sequence). The DNA for the CDR3 is TGTGCTAGCAGCCCAGGGTCCGGGGAGCTGTTTTTT. Translating it yields CASSPGSGELFF.

V gene TRBV27 combines with J gene TRBJ2-7; no definite D call. The CDR3 runs 13 residues. Trimming stripped 2 bases from V and 4 bases from J, with 9 bases between. From germline, CDR1 is MNHEY and CDR2 SMNVEV (reference sequence). The chain's CDR3 is CASSLGRRYEQYF. The CDR3 nucleotides are TGTGCCAGCAGTTTAGGACGCCGGTACGAGCAGTACTTC.

The table lists this clone with a count of one. The J gene is TRBJ2-7, the V gene TRBV29-1; 9 bases agree with TRBD2. J lost 3 bases, V lost 7 bases, and 4 bases had no gene match. This CDR3 has 12 amino acids. Germline CDR1 SQVTM, CDR2 ANQGSEA. The CDR3 sequence: CSAETSGYEQYF. The CDR3 DNA follows: TGCAGCGCGGAGACTAGCGGCTACGAGCAGTACTTC.